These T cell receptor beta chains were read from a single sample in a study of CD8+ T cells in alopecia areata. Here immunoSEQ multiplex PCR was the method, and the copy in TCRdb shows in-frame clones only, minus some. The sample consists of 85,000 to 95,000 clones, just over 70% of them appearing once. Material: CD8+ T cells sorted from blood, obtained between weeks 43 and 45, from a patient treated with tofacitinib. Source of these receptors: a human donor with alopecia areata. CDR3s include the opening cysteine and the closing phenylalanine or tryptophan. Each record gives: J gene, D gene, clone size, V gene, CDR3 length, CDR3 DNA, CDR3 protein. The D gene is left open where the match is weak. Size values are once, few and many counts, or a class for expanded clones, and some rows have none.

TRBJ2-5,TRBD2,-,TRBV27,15,TGTGCCAGCAGTTTAATGGGACTAGCGGGGGCCCCGGAGTACTTC,CASSLMGLAGAPEYF
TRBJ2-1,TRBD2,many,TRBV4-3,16,TGCGCCAGCAGCCAAGACGGAGCGGGGTCATACAATGAGCAGTTCTTC,CASSQDGAGSYNEQFF
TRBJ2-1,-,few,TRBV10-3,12,TGTGCCATCAGTGAGGCCGACAATGAGCAGTTCTTC,CAISEADNEQFF
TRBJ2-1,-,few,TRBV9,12,TGTGCCAGCAGCCCCCCGTCGGATGAGCAGTTCTTC,CASSPPSDEQFF
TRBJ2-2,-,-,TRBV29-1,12,TGCAGCGTTGCCGCGGCGGCCGGGGAGCTGTTTTTT,CSVAAAAGELFF
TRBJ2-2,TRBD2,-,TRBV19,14,TGTGCCTGCCGGGCTAGCGGGGGGTTGGGGGAGCTGTTTTTT,CACRASGGLGELFF
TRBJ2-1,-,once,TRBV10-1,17,TGCGCCAGCAGTGAGAAACAGGCCGGTGGCTCCTACAATGAGCAGTTCTTC,CASSEKQAGGSYNEQFF
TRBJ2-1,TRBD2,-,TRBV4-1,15,TGCGCCAGCAGCCAAGATAGCGGGGGATACAATGAGCAGTTCTTC,CASSQDSGGYNEQFF
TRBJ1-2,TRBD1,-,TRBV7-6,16,TGTGCCAGCAGCCTAAAGCCGGGACAGGGGGCTGAGGGCTACACCTTC,CASSLKPGQGAEGYTF
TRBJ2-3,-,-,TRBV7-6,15,TGTGCCAGCAGCCCGACAGGCCTGCACACAGATACGCAGTATTTT,CASSPTGLHTDTQYF
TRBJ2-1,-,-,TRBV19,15,TGTGCCAGTAGTAAGAGCGTTTCCTCCTACAATGAGCAGTTCTTC,CASSKSVSSYNEQFF
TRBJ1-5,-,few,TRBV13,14,TGTGCCAGCAGCTTAGGCAGGGGCAATCAGCCCCAGCATTTT,CASSLGRGNQPQHF
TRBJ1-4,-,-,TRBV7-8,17,TGTGCCAGCAGCTTAGGCCCGAAACCGCTAACTAATGAAAAACTGTTTTTT,CASSLGPKPLTNEKLFF
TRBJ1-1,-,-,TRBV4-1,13,TGCGCCAGCAGCCAACGGGACCCCCTAGACGCTTTCTTT,CASSQRDPLDAFF
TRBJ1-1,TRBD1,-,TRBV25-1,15,TGTGCCAGCATAGGAGCGGGGACAGGGGACACTGAAGCTTTCTTT,CASIGAGTGDTEAFF
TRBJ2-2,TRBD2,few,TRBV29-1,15,TGCAGCGTTGAAGTCTCAGGGAGGGACACCGGGGAGCTGTTTTTT,CSVEVSGRDTGELFF
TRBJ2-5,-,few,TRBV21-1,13,TGTGCCAGCAGCAAAGCGGGGCGCGAGACCCAGTACTTC,CASSKAGRETQYF
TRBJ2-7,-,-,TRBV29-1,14,TGCAGCGTTGAAGATTACCAGGGATTGGGCGAGCAGTACTTC,CSVEDYQGLGEQYF
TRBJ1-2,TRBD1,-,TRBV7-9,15,TGTGCCAGCAGCCAACCGGGACAGGGGAACTATGGCTACACCTTC,CASSQPGQGNYGYTF
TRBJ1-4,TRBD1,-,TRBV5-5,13,TGTGCCAGCAGCTGGCAGGGGGCTGAAAAACTGTTTTTT,CASSWQGAEKLFF
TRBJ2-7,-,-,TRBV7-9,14,TGTGCCAGCAGCTCAGCCGGACAGCCCTACGAGCAGTACTTC,CASSSAGQPYEQYF
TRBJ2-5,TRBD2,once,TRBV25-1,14,TGTGCCAGCAGTGTCGGGGGGGCTAGCCAGACCCAGTACTTC,CASSVGGASQTQYF
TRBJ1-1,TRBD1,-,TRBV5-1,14,TGCGCCAGCAGCACGGGACAGGGGAACACTGAAGCTTTCTTT,CASSTGQGNTEAFF
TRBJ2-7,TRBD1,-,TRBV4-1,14,TGCGCCAGCAGCCAGAACAGGGGTGCCTACGAGCAGTACTTC,CASSQNRGAYEQYF
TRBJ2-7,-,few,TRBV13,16,TGTGCCAGCAGCCGGCTTGAACAGGGAAACTCCTACGAGCAGTACTTC,CASSRLEQGNSYEQYF
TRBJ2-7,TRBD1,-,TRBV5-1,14,TGCGCCAGCAGCTCCGGGACAGGGTCCTACGAGCAGTACTTC,CASSSGTGSYEQYF
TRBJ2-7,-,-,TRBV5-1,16,TGCGCCAGCAGCTTGGAACCGGGACGGGGAAACTACGAGCAGTACTTC,CASSLEPGRGNYEQYF
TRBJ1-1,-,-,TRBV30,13,TGTGCCTGGTCCCAGCGGACGGACACTGAAGCTTTCTTT,CAWSQRTDTEAFF
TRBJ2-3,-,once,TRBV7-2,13,TGTGCCAGCAGCTCAGGGGGGCTAGATACGCAGTATTTT,CASSSGGLDTQYF
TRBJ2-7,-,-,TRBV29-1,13,TGCAGCGTTGTATTGGGTACGAGCTACGAGCAGTACTTC,CSVVLGTSYEQYF
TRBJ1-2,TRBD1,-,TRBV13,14,TGTGCCAGCAGCCGGACAGGGGGTTTTGATGGCTACACCTTC,CASSRTGGFDGYTF
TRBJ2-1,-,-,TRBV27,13,TGTGCCAGCAGTCCTGGGGGTGACAATGAGCAGTTCTTC,CASSPGGDNEQFF
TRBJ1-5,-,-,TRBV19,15,TGTGCCAGTACTGATCGCGGGCAGAGCAATCAGCCCCAGCATTTT,CASTDRGQSNQPQHF
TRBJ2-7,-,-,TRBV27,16,TGTGCCAGCAGACTAGCGGGACAGGGGATGTCATCCGAGCAGTACTTC,CASRLAGQGMSSEQYF
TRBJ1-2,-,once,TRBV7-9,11,TGTGCCAGCAGCTTAGAGGATGGCTACACCTTC,CASSLEDGYTF
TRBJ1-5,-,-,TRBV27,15,TGTGCCAGCAGTTTACGAGGGCTTGGCAATCAGCCCCAGCATTTT,CASSLRGLGNQPQHF
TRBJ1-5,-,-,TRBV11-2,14,TGTGCCAGCAGCTTAGACCCCCGAGATCAGCCCCAGCATTTT,CASSLDPRDQPQHF
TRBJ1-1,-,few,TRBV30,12,TGTGCCTGGTTCAGGGGACGGACTGAAGCTTTCTTT,CAWFRGRTEAFF
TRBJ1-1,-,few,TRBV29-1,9,TGCAGCGTTGGCAGCGAAGCTTTCTTT,CSVGSEAFF
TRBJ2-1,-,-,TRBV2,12,TGTGCCAGCAGTGAAGGGTCCAATGAGCAGTTCTTC,CASSEGSNEQFF
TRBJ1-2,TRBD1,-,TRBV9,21,TGTGCCAGCAGCGTAGCTGCCCTCTTGGAGGGGCAGGGGGCACTTTATGATGGCTACACCTTC,CASSVAALLEGQGALYDGYTF
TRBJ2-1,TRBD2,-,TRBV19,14,TGTGCCAGTAGTATCGGACTAGCGACCAATGAGCAGTTCTTC,CASSIGLATNEQFF
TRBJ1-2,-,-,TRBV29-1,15,TGCAGCGTTGAAGATCCCCGGGGTGGTTATTATGGCTACACCTTC,CSVEDPRGGYYGYTF
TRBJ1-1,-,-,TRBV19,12,TGTGCCAGTAGATTCGGGGTCACTGAAGCTTTCTTT,CASRFGVTEAFF
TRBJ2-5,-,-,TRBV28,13,TGTGCCAGCAGTTTATCAGGGGTAGAGACCCAGTACTTC,CASSLSGVETQYF
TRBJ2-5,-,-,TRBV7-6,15,TGTGCCAGCAGCGAAGGGACCTCCGTCGGGGAGACCCAGTACTTC,CASSEGTSVGETQYF
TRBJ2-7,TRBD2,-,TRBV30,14,TGTGCCTGGAGTGACCGGGACTACCTCTACGAGCAGTACTTC,CAWSDRDYLYEQYF
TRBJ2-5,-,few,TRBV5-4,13,TGTGCCAGCAGCTTGGTTCCGGTTGAGACCCAGTACTTC,CASSLVPVETQYF